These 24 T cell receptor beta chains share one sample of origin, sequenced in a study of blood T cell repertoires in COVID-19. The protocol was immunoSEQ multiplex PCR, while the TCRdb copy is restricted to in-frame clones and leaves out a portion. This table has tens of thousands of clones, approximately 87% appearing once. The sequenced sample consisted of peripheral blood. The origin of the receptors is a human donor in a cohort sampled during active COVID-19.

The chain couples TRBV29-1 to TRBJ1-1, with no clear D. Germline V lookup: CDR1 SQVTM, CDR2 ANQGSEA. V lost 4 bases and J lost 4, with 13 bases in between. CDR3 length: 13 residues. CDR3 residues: CSVVGATRTEAFF. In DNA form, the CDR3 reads TGCAGCGTTGTTGGAGCAACACGCACTGAAGCTTTCTTT.

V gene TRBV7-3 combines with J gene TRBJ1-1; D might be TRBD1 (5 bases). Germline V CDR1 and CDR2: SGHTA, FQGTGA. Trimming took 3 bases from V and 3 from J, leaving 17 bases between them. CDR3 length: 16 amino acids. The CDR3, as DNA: TGTGCCAGCAGCTTGGATCCGGTAGCGGGGGACACTGAAGCTTTCTTT. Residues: CASSLDPVAGDTEAFF.

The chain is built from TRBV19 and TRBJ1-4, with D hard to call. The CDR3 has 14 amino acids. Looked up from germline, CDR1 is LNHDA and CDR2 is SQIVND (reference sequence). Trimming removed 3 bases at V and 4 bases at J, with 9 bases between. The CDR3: CASSIPGSNEKLFF. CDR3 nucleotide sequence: TGTGCCAGTAGTATCCCGGGGAGTAATGAAAAACTGTTTTTT. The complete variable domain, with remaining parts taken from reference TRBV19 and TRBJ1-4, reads DGGITQSPKYLFRKEGQNVTLSCEQNLNHDAMYWYRQDPGQGLRLIYYSQIVNDFQKGDIAEGYSVSREKKESFPLTVTSAQKNPTAFYLCASSIPGSNEKLFFGSGTQLSVL.

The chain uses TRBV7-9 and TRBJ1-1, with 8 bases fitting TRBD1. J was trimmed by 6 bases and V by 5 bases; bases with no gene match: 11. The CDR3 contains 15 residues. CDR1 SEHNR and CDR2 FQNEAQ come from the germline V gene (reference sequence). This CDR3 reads CASSPTNQGAAEAFF. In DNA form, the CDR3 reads TGTGCCAGCAGCCCCACAAATCAGGGGGCAGCTGAAGCTTTCTTT.

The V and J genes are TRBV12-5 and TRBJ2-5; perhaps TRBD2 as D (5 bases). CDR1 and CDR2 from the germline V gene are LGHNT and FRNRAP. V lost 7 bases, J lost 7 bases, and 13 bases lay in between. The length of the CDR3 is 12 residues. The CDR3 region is CASAEGPGTQYF. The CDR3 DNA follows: TGTGCTAGTGCTGAGGGTCCGGGGACCCAGTACTTC.

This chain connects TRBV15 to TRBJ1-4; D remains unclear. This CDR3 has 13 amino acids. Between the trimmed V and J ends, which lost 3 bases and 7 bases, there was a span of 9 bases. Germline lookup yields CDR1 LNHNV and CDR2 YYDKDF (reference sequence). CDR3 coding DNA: TGTGCCACCAGCAGGGGGAGACTTGAAAAACTGTTTTTT. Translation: CATSRGRLEKLFF.

CDR3 sequence: CASSTGTGRLQETQYF. DNA of the CDR3: TGTGCCAGCAGCACCGGGACAGGGAGGCTCCAAGAGACCCAGTACTTC. The chain combines TRBV5-4 with TRBJ2-5; 9 positions agree with TRBD1. The V and J ends lost 4 bases and 1 base, in that order; junction bases with no gene match: 8. The CDR3 spans 16 residues. Germline-derived CDR1 and CDR2 are SGHNT and YYREEE (reference sequence). The full variable domain, with the rest looked up from reference TRBV5-4 and TRBJ2-5, is ETGVTQSPTHLIKTRGQQVTLRCSSQSGHNTVSWYQQALGQGPQFIFQYYREEENGRGNFPPRFSGLQFPNYSSELNVNALELDDSALYLCASSTGTGRLQETQYFGPGTRLLVL.

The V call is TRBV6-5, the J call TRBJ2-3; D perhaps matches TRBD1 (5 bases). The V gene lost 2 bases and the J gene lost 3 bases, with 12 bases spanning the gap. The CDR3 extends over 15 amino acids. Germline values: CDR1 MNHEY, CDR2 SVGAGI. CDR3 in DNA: TGTGCCAGCAGTTACGAAGCCAGGGATACAGATACGCAGTATTTT. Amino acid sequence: CASSYEARDTDTQYF.

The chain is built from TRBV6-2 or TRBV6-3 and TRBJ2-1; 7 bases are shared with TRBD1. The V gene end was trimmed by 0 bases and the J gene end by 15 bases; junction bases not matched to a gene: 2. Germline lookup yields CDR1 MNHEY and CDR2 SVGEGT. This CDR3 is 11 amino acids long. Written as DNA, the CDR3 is TGTGCCAGCAGTTACTCGACAGGGCGGTTCTTC. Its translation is CASSYSTGRFF.

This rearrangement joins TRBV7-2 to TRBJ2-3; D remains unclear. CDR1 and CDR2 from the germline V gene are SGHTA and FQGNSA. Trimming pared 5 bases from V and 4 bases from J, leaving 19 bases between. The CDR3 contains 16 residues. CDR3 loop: CASSAQPILGSDTQYF. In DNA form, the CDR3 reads TGTGCCAGCAGCGCCCAGCCGATCCTAGGTTCAGATACGCAGTATTTT. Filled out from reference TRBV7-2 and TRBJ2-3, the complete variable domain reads GAGVSQSPSNKVTEKGKDVELRCDPISGHTALYWYRQSLGQGLEFLIYFQGNSAPDKSGLPSDRFSAERTGGSVSTLTIQRTQQEDSAVYLCASSAQPILGSDTQYFGPGTRLTVL.

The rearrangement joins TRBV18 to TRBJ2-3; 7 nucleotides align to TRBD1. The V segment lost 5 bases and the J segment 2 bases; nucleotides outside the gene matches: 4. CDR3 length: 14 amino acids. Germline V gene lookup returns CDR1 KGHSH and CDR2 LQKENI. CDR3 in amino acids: CASSSGQDTDTQYF. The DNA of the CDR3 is TGTGCCAGCTCATCCGGACAGGACACAGATACGCAGTATTTT.

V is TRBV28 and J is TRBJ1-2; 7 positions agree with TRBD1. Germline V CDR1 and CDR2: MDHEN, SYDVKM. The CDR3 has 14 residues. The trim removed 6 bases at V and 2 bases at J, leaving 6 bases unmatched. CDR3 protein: CASRSTGANYGYTF. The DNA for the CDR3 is TGTGCCAGCAGAAGTACAGGGGCAAACTATGGCTACACCTTC.

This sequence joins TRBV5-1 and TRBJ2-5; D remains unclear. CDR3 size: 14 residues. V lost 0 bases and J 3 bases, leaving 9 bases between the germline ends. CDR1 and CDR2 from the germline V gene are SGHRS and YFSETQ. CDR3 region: CASSLDGTEETQYF. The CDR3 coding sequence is TGCGCCAGCAGCTTGGACGGTACAGAAGAGACCCAGTACTTC.

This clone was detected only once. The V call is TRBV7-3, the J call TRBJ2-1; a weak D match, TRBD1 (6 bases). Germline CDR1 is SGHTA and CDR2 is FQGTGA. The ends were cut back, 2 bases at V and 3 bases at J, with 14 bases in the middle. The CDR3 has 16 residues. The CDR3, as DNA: TGTGCCAGCAGCTTAGAAACAGGGACGGACTACAATGAGCAGTTCTTC. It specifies CASSLETGTDYNEQFF.

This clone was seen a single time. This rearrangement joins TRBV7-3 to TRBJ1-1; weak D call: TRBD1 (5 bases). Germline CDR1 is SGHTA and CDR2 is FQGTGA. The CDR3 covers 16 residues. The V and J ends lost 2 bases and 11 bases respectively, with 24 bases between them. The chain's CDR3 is CASSLGPRDSPSVAFF. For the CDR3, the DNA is TGTGCCAGCAGCTTAGGACCCCGGGACTCCCCTTCGGTGGCTTTCTTT.

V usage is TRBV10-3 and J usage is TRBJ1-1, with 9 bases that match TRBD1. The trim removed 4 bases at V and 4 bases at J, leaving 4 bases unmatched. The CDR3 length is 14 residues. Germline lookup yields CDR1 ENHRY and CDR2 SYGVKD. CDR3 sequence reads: CAISGTGDGTEAFF. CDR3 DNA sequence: TGTGCCATCAGTGGGACAGGGGATGGCACTGAAGCTTTCTTT.

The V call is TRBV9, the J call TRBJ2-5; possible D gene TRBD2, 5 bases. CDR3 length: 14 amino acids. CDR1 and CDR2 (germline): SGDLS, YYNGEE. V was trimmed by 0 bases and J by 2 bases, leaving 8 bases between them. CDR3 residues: CASSVVASQETQYF. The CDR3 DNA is TGTGCCAGCAGCGTAGTAGCGTCACAAGAGACCCAGTACTTC.

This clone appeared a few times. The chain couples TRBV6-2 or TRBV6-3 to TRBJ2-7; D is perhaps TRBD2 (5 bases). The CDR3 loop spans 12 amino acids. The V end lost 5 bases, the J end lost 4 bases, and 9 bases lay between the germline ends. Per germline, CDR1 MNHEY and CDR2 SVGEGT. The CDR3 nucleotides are TGTGCCAGCAGTCGGGATAGTTACGAGCAGTACTTC. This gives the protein CASSRDSYEQYF.

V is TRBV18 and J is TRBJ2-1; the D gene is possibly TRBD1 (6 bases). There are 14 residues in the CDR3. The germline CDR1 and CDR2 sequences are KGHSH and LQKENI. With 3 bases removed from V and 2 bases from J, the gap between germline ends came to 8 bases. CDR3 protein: CASSPDSPYNEQFF. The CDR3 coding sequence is TGTGCCAGCTCACCGGACAGCCCCTACAATGAGCAGTTCTTC.

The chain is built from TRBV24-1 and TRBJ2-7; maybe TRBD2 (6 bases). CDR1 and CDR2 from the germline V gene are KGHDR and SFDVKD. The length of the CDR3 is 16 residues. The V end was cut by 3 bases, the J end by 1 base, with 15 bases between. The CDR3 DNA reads TGTGCCACCAGTGATCCGGGAGCGGGCTCTTCCTACGAGCAGTACTTC. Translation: CATSDPGAGSSYEQYF.

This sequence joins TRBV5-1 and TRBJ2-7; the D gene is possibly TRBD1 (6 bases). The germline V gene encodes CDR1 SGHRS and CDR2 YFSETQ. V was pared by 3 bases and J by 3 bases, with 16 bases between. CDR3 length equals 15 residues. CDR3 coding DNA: TGCGCCAGCAGCTCGACCGGGACATCTCACTACGAGCAGTACTTC. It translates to CASSSTGTSHYEQYF.

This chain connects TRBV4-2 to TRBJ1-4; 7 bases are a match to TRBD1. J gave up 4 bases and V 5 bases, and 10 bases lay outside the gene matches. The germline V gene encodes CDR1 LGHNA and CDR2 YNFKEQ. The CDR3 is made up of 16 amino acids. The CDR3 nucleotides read TGTGCCAGCAGCTCCGTAAGCACAGGGGATAATGAAAAACTGTTTTTT. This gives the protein CASSSVSTGDNEKLFF.

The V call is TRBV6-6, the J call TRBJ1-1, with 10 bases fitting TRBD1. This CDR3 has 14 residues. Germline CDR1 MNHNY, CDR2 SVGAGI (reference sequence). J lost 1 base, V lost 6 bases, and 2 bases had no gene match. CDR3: CASSRQGANTEAFF. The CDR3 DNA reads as TGTGCCAGCAGCCGACAGGGGGCGAACACTGAAGCTTTCTTT.

The CDR3 is CASSLEGSGGAREQYF. DNA of the CDR3: TGTGCCAGCAGCTTAGAAGGCAGCGGGGGGGCCCGCGAGCAGTACTTC. The J gene is TRBJ2-7, the V gene TRBV7-2, with 10 bases aligning to TRBD2. CDR1 SGHTA and CDR2 FQGNSA come from the germline V gene. This CDR3 comprises 16 residues. J was trimmed by 6 bases and V by 1 base; bases with no gene match: 9.